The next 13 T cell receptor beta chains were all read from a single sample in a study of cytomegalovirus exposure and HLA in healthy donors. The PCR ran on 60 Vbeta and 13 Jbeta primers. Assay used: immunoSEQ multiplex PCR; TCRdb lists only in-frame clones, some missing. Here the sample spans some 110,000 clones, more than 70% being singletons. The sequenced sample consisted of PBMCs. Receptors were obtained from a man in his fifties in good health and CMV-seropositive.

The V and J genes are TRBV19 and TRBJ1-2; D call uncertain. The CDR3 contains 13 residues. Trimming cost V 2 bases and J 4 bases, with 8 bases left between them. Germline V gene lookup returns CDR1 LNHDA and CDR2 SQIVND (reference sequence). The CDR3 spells CASSIKGVYGYTF. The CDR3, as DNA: TGTGCCAGTAGTATAAAGGGAGTCTATGGCTACACCTTC. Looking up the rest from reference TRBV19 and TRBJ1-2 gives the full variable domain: DGGITQSPKYLFRKEGQNVTLSCEQNLNHDAMYWYRQDPGQGLRLIYYSQIVNDFQKGDIAEGYSVSREKKESFPLTVTSAQKNPTAFYLCASSIKGVYGYTFGSGTRLTVV.

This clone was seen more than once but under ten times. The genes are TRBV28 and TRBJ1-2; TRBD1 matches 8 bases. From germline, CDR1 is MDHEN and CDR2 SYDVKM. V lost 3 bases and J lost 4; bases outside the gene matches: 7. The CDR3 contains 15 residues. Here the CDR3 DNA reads TGTGCCAGCAGTTTTTCCTGGACAGGGAGCTATGGCTACACCTTC. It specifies CASSFSWTGSYGYTF.

The CDR3 nucleotides read TGTGCCAGTTTGGGAACAGGGCGGTACAATGAGCAGTTCTTC. It encodes CASLGTGRYNEQFF. The V call is TRBV19, the J call TRBJ2-1, with D possibly matching TRBD1 (6 bases). The CDR3 sequence is 14 residues long. Looked up from germline, CDR1 is LNHDA and CDR2 is SQIVND (reference sequence). The V end was cut by 8 bases, the J end by 4 bases, with 15 bases between.

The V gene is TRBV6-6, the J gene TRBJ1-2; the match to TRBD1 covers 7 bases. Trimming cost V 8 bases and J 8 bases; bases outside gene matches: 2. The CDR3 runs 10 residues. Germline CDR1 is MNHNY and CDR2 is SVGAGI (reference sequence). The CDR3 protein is CASGDSGYTF. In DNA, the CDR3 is TGTGCCAGCGGGGACAGCGGCTACACCTTC.

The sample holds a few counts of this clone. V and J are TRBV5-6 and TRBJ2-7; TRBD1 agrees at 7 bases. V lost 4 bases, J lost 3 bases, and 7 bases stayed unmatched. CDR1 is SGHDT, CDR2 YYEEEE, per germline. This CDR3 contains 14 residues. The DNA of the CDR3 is TGTGCCAGCAGCCCTCGGGACAGCTACTACGAGCAGTACTTC. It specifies CASSPRDSYYEQYF.

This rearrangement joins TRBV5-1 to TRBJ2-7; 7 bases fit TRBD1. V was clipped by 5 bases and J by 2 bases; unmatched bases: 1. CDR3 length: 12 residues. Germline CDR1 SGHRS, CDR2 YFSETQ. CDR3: CASSQGAYEQYF. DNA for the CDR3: TGCGCCAGCAGTCAGGGGGCCTACGAGCAGTACTTC.

CDR3: CASSFTSGGTYEQYF. Written as DNA, the CDR3 is TGTGCCAGCAGCTTTACTAGCGGGGGGACCTACGAGCAGTACTTC. The rearrangement uses TRBV5-5 and TRBJ2-7, with 12 bases matching TRBD2. This CDR3 spans 15 amino acids. V shed 2 bases, J shed 2 bases, and the junction held 2 bases outside the gene matches. Germline V gives CDR1 SGHKS, CDR2 YYEKEE (reference sequence).

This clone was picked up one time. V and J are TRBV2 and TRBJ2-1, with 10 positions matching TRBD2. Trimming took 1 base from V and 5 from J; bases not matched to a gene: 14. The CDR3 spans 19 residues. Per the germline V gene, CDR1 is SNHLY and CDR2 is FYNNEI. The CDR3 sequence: CASSEGVAGGTVTNNEQFF. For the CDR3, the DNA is TGTGCCAGCAGTGAAGGGGTAGCGGGGGGCACTGTTACAAACAATGAGCAGTTCTTC.

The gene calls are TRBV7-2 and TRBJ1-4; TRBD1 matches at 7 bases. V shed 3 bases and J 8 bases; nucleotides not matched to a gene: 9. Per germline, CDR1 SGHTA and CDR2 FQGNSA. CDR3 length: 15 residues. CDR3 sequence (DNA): TGTGCCAGCAGCTTCAACCGGGACAGAGGAGAAAAACTGTTTTTT. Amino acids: CASSFNRDRGEKLFF.

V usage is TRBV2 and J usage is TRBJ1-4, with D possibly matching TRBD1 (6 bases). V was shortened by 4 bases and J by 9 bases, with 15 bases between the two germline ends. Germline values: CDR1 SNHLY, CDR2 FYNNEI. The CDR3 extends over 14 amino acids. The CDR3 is CASSALQGRKKLFF. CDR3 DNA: TGTGCCAGCAGTGCGTTACAGGGAAGGAAAAAACTGTTTTTT.

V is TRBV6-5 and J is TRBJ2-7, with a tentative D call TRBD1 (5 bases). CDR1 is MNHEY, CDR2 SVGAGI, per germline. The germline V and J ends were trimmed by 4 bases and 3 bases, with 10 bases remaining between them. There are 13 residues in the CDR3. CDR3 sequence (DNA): TGTGCCAGCAGTTCTCAGGGTTTCTACGAGCAGTACTTC. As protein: CASSSQGFYEQYF.

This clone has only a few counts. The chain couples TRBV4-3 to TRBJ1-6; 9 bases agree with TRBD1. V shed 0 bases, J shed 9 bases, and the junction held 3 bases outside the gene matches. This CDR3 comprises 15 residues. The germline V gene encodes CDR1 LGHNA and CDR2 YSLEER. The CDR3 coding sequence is TGCGCCAGCAGCCAAGAGAGGGACAGGGTTTCACCCCTCCACTTT. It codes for CASSQERDRVSPLHF.

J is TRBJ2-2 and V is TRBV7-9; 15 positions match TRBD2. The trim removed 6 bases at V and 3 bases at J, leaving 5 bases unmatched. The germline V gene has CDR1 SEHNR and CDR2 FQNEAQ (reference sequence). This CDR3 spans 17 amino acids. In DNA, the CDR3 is TGTGCCAGCAGGTTGGGACTAGCGGGAGGCTACACCGGGGAGCTGTTTTTT. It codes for CASRLGLAGGYTGELFF.